This section outlines one T cell receptor beta chain sequence together with its context. The assay was immunoSEQ multiplex PCR, and TCRdb's table has in-frame clones only and misses some. Here the sample spans about 71,000 clones, roughly 92% being singletons. These data are taken from a study of technical replicates of blood from a handful of donors. Trimming at V came to 5 bases and at J to 7 bases, leaving 11 bases not matched to a gene. This CDR3 is built from 15 residues. Germline CDR1 is SGHAT and CDR2 is FQNNGV. The sequenced sample was T cells isolated from PBMCs. This TCR was sampled from a human donor in good health. The chain couples TRBV11-2 to TRBJ2-1; 7 nucleotides match TRBD2. The CDR3 protein is CASSLGSSSGNEQFF. The CDR3 DNA follows: TGTGCCAGCAGCCTAGGGTCGTCTAGCGGAAATGAGCAGTTCTTC.